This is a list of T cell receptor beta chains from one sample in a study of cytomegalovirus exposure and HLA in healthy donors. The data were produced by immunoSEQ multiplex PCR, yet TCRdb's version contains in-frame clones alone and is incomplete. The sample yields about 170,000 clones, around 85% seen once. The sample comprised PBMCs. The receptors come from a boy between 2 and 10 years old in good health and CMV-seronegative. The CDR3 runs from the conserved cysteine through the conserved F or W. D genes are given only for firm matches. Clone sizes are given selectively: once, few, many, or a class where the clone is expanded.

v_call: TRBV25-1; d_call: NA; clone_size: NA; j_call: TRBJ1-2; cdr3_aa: CASAGDYYGYTF; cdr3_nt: TGTGCCAGCGCAGGGGATTACTATGGCTACACCTTC
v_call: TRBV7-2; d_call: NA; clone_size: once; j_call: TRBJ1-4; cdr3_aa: CASSFDRGANEKLFF; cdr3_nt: TGTGCCAGCAGCTTCGACAGAGGAGCTAATGAAAAACTGTTTTTT
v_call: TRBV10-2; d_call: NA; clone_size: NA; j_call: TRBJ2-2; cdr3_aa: CASSEFQGRNTGELFF; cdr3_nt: TGCGCCAGCAGTGAATTCCAGGGGAGGAACACCGGGGAGCTGTTTTTT
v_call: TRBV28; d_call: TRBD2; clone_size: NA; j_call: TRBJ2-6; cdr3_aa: CASSTGGSGANVLTF; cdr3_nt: TGTGCCAGCAGTACGGGGGGCTCTGGGGCCAACGTCCTGACTTTC
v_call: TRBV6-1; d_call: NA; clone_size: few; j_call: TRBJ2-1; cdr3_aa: CASSERSHEQFF; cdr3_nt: TGTGCCAGCAGTGAAAGGAGTCACGAGCAGTTCTTC
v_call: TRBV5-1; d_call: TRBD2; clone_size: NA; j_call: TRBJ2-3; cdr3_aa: CASSLRASGRVTDTQYF; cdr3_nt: TGCGCCAGCAGCTTGAGGGCTAGCGGGAGAGTGACAGATACGCAGTATTTT
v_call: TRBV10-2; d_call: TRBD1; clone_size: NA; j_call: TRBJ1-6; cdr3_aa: CASSGGQGGSLVLSPLHF; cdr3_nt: TGCGCCAGCAGTGGTGGACAGGGCGGGTCTTTAGTACTTTCACCCCTCCACTTT
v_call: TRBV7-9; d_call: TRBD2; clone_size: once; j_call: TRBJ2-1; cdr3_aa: CASSLDLLGGRANEQFF; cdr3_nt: TGTGCCAGCAGCTTAGATCTCTTAGGCGGGAGGGCCAATGAGCAGTTCTTC
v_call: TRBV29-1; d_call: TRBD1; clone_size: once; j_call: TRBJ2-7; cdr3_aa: CSAGTGVYEQYF; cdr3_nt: TGCAGCGCCGGGACAGGGGTCTACGAGCAGTACTTC
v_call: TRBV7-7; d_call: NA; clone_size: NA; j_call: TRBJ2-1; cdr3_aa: CASSLALAGQGNEQFF; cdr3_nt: TGTGCTAGCAGCTTAGCGCTGGCAGGGCAAGGCAATGAGCAGTTCTTC
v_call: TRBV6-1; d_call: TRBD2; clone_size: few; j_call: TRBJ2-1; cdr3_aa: CASSGGVGEQFF; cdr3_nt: TGTGCCAGCAGCGGGGGGGTCGGGGAGCAGTTCTTC
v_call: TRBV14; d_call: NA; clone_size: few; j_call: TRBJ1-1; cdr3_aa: CASSAYWNTEAFF; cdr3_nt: TGTGCCAGCAGCGCTTACTGGAACACTGAAGCTTTCTTT
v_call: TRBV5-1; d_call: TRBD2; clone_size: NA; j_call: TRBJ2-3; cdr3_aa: CASSISSGSTDTQYF; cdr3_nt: TGCGCCAGCAGCATCTCTAGCGGGAGCACAGATACGCAGTATTTT
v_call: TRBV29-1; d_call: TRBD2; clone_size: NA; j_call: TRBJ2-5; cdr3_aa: CSVFGGRARTQYF; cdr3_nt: TGCAGCGTTTTTGGGGGGAGGGCCCGGACCCAGTACTTC
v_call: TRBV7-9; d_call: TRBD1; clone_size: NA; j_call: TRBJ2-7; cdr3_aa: CASSRRRTGADEQYF; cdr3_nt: TGTGCCAGCAGCCGCCGAAGGACAGGGGCGGACGAGCAGTACTTC
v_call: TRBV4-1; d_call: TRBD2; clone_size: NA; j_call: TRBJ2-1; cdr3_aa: CASSYRGDPYNEQFF; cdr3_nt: TGCGCCAGCAGCTATCGGGGGGACCCCTACAATGAGCAGTTCTTC
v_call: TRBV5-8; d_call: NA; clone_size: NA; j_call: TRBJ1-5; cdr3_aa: CASSSLSQGFPQPQHF; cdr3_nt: TGTGCCAGCAGCTCGCTTAGTCAGGGGTTTCCTCAGCCCCAGCATTTT
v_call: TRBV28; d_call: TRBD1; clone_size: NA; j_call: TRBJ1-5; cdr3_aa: CASSYLQGANQPQHF; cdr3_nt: TGTGCCAGCAGCTACCTACAGGGGGCCAATCAGCCCCAGCATTTT
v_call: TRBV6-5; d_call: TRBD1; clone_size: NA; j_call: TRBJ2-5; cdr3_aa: CAAGGRLKTQYF; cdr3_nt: TGTGCCGCAGGGGGACGGCTCAAGACCCAGTACTTC
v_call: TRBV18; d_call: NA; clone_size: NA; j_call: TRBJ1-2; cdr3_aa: CASSPPGGLGYGYTF; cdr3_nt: TGTGCCAGCTCACCACCGGGGGGTTTAGGCTATGGCTACACCTTC
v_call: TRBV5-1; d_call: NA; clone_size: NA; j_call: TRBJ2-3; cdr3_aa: CASSAGTPISDTQYF; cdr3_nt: TGCGCCAGCAGCGCCGGGACTCCTATATCAGATACGCAGTATTTT
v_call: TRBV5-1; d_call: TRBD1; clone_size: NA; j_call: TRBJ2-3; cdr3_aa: CASSFRSGTGGTDTQYF; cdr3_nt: TGCGCCAGCAGCTTTCGGTCCGGGACAGGGGGTACAGATACGCAGTATTTT
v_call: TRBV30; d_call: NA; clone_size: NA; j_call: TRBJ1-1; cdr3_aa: CASITVNTEAFF; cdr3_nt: TGTGCCTCGATAACAGTGAACACTGAAGCTTTCTTT
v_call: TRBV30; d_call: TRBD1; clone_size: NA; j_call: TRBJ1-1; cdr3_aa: CAWSAGGQAPAFF; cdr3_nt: TGTGCCTGGAGTGCAGGGGGCCAGGCACCAGCTTTCTTT
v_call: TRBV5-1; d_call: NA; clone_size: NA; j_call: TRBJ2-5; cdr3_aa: CASSKGDKNHQETQYF; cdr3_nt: TGCGCCAGCAGCAAGGGGGACAAAAACCATCAAGAGACCCAGTACTTC
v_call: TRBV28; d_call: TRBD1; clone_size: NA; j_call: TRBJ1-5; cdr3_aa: CASRPPGQGVIQPQHF; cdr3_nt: TGTGCCAGTCGGCCTCCGGGACAGGGGGTTATTCAGCCCCAGCATTTT
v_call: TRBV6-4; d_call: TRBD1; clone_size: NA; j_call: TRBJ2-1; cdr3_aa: CASSESLWDRGYNEQFF; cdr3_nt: TGTGCCAGCAGTGAATCATTGTGGGACAGGGGCTACAATGAGCAGTTCTTC
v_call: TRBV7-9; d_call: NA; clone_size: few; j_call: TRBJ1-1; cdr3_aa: CASSLAGGRRRAEAFF; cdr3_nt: TGTGCCAGCAGCTTAGCGGGAGGGAGGAGAAGAGCTGAAGCTTTCTTT
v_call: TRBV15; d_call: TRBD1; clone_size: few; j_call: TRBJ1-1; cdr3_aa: CATSIGQGWNTEAFF; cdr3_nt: TGTGCCACCAGCATCGGACAGGGGTGGAACACTGAAGCTTTCTTT
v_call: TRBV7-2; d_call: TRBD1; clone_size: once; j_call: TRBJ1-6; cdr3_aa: CASRLDRGLNNSPLHF; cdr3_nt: TGTGCCAGCAGGCTGGACAGGGGGCTCAATAATTCACCCCTCCACTTT
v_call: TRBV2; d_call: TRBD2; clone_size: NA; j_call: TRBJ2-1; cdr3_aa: CASTPLAGGDNEQFF; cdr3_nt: TGTGCCAGCACTCCCCTAGCGGGGGGCGACAATGAGCAGTTCTTC
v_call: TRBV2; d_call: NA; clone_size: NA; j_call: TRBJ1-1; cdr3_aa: CASTEQTIPFF; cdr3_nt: TGTGCCAGCACTGAACAGACAATACCTTTCTTT
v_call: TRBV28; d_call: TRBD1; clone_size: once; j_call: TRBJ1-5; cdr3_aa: CASSPTTTGSQPQHF; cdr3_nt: TGTGCCAGCAGTCCGACCACGACAGGGAGTCAGCCCCAGCATTTT
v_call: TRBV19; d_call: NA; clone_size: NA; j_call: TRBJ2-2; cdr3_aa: CASSSARNPNTGELFF; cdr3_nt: TGTGCCAGTAGTAGTGCGAGGAACCCGAACACCGGGGAGCTGTTTTTT
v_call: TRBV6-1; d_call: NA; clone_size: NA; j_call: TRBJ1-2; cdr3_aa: CASSDSGVQWKGGYTF; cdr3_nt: TGTGCCAGCAGTGATTCGGGCGTTCAATGGAAGGGGGGCTACACCTTC
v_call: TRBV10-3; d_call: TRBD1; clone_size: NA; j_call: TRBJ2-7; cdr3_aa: CAISSGQGAYEQYF; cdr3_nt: TGTGCCATCAGCTCGGGACAGGGGGCCTACGAGCAGTACTTC
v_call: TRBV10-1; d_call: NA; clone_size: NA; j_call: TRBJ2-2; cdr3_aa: CASSEAGGTGELFF; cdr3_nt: TGCGCCAGCAGTGAGGCCGGGGGCACCGGGGAGCTGTTTTTT
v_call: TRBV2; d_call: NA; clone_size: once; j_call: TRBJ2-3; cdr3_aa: CASSRPGRDTQYF; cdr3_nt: TGTGCCAGCAGCCGACCGGGAAGGGATACGCAGTATTTT
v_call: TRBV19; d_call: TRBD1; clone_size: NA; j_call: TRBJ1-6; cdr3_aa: CASSLPGGQGASPLHF; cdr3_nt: TGTGCCAGTAGCCTCCCCGGGGGACAGGGAGCTTCACCCCTCCACTTT
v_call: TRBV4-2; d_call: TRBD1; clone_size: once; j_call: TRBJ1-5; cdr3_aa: CASSQDRGTGTYSNQPQHF; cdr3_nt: TGTGCCAGCAGCCAAGATAGAGGGACAGGGACCTATAGCAATCAGCCCCAGCATTTT
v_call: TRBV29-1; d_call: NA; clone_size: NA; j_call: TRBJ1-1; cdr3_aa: CSGVVGANTEAFF; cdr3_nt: TGCAGCGGGGTTGTGGGCGCGAACACTGAAGCTTTCTTT
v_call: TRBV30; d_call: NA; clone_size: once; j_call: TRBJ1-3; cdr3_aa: CAWVGQGNTIYF; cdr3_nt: TGTGCCTGGGTGGGGCAAGGTAACACCATATATTTT
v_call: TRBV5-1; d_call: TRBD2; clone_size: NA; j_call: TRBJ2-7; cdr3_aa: CASSPVRTSGIDEQYF; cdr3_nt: TGCGCCAGCAGCCCGGTTCGGACTAGCGGGATTGACGAGCAGTACTTC
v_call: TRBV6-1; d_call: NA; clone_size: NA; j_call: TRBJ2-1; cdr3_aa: CASSDIQGEWQFF; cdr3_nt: TGTGCCAGCAGTGACATACAGGGAGAATGGCAGTTCTTC
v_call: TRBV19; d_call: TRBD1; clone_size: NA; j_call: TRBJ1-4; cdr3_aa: CASSARIGTVDEKLFF; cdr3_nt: TGTGCCAGTAGTGCGCGCATTGGGACAGTGGATGAAAAACTGTTTTTT
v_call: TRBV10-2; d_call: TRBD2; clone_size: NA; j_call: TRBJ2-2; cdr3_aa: CASSDTSGLAGVSTGELFF; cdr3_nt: TGCGCCAGCAGTGATACCTCGGGACTAGCGGGGGTCAGCACCGGGGAGCTGTTTTTT
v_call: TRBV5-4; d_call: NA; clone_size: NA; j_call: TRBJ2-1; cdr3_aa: CASSFGGSNNEQFF; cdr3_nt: TGTGCCAGCAGCTTTGGCGGCTCTAACAATGAGCAGTTCTTC
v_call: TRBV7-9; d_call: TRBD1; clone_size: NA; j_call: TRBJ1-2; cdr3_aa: CASRPPGTVNGYTF; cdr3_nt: TGTGCCAGCAGACCTCCCGGGACAGTGAATGGCTACACCTTC
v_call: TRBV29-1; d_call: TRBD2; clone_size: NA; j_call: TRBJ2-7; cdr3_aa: CSVAFRLAGVGEQYF; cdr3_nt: TGCAGCGTGGCCTTTAGACTAGCGGGAGTAGGAGAGCAGTACTTC
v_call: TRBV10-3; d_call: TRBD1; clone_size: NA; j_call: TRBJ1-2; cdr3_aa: CAIRDRRNWYGYTF; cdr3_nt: TGTGCCATAAGGGACAGGAGGAATTGGTATGGCTACACCTTC
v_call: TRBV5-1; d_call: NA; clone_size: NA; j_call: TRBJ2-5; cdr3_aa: CASSQYQETQYF; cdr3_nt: TGCGCCAGCAGCCAGTACCAAGAGACCCAGTACTTC
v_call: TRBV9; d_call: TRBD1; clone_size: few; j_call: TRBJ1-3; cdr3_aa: CASSVGGPGQGAFSGNTIYF; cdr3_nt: TGTGCCAGCAGCGTAGGTGGGCCGGGACAGGGGGCATTCTCTGGAAACACCATATATTTT
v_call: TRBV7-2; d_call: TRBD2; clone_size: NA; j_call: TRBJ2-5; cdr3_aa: CASSLGASGGRETQYF; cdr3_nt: TGTGCCAGCAGCTTAGGAGCTAGCGGGGGGCGGGAGACCCAGTACTTC
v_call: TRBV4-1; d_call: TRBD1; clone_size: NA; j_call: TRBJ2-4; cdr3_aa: CASSQPTRGRTKNIQYF; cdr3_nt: TGCGCCAGCAGCCAGCCTACAAGGGGGCGGACCAAAAACATTCAGTACTTC
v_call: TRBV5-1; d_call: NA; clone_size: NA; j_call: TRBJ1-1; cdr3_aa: CASSGGLSSEAFF; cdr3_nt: TGCGCCAGCAGCGGCGGACTGTCGTCTGAAGCTTTCTTT